These 5 T cell receptor beta chains came from one sample sequenced in a study of blood T cell repertoires in COVID-19. Assay used: immunoSEQ multiplex PCR; TCRdb lists only in-frame clones, some missing. This sample yields more than 140,000 clones, of which 85% to 90% are seen a single time; 8.2% belongs to the top ten. Input material: peripheral blood. These receptors were collected from a woman in her fifties or sixties with acute or convalescent COVID-19.

This rearrangement joins TRBV6-5 to TRBJ1-5; no clear D. The CDR3 is 13 amino acids. The germline V gene has CDR1 MNHEY and CDR2 SVGAGI. With 2 bases removed from V and 6 bases from J, the gap between germline ends came to 8 bases. In DNA, the CDR3 is TGTGCCAGCAGTTACACCTCCGGTCAGCCCCAGCATTTT. Its translation: CASSYTSGQPQHF.

V and J are TRBV18 and TRBJ1-2, with a tentative D call TRBD1 (6 bases). Germline assignment: CDR1 KGHSH and CDR2 LQKENI. The CDR3 loop spans 14 amino acids. The V end lost 3 bases, the J end lost 8 bases, and 16 bases lay between the germline ends. The CDR3 bases are TGTGCCAGCTCACCTCCGGGACAACCTAAAGGCTACACCTTC. Amino acids: CASSPPGQPKGYTF. The whole variable domain, remainder taken from reference TRBV18 and TRBJ1-2, is NAGVMQNPRHLVRRRGQEARLRCSPMKGHSHVYWYRQLPEEGLKFMVYLQKENIIDESGMPKERFSAEFPKEGPSILRIQQVVRGDSAAYFCASSPPGQPKGYTFGSGTRLTVV.

This chain links TRBV7-3 with TRBJ1-1; D call uncertain. From germline, CDR1 is SGHTA and CDR2 FQGTGA. V lost 2 bases, J lost 5 bases, and 9 bases lay in between. The CDR3 totals 13 residues. CDR3 sequence reads: CASSLSRLTEAFF. Written as DNA, the CDR3 is TGTGCCAGCAGCTTATCCAGATTAACTGAAGCTTTCTTT.

The chain employs TRBV3-1 (or the pseudogene TRBV3-2) and TRBJ1-3, with 12 positions matching TRBD1. From germline, CDR1 is LGHDT and CDR2 YNNKEL (reference sequence). The CDR3 runs to 17 residues. V was pared by 1 base and J by 4 bases, with 5 bases of the junction left unmatched. The CDR3 reads CASSQGDRGRPGNTIYF. For the CDR3, the DNA is TGTGCCAGCAGCCAAGGGGACAGGGGGCGGCCAGGAAACACCATATATTTT.

This chain joins TRBV29-1 and TRBJ2-4; D may be TRBD2 (6 bases). Germline CDR1 and CDR2: SQVTM and ANQGSEA. The CDR3 is 13 amino acids. V lost 3 bases and J 8 bases, leaving 14 bases between the germline ends. The CDR3 nucleotides read TGCAGCGTTGAGCGGGGCAGTCCGGACATTCAGTACTTC. Protein: CSVERGSPDIQYF.